This T cell receptor (beta chain) was identified during a study of T cell responses to AZD1222 COVID-19 vaccine. The study, taken as a whole, reports: Within unmutated variant regions lay the reported targets of nearly half of spike-specific TCRs. Dominant CD4 TCR responses targeted spike regions 160-218 and 743-854. Spike-specific TCR depth and breadth grew after two AZD1222 doses.

V lost 8 bases, J lost 4 bases, and 10 bases lay in between. The CDR3 is made up of 12 amino acids. The germline CDR1 and CDR2 sequences are MNHEY and SVGAGI. As concerns this clone: The antigen remains undetermined.

Repertoires were generated with immunoSEQ multiplex PCR, while TCRdb's copy carries only in-frame clones and drops some. The repertoire holds approximately 96,000 clones, approximately 86% seen once, with around 5.4% in the top ten. This specimen consisted of peripheral blood, obtained 28 days after the second AZD1222 dose. This chain uses TRBV6-5 with TRBJ2-3; D is ambiguous. The TCR was taken from an adult who received the AZD1222 COVID-19 vaccine. The CDR3 bases are TGTGCCAGCGCGCCGGGTGCAGATACGCAGTATTTT. This encodes CASAPGADTQYF.